These T cell receptor beta chains were read from a single sample in a study of OX40 agonist ivuxolimab in advanced cancers. Repertoires were generated with immunoSEQ multiplex PCR, while TCRdb's copy carries only in-frame clones and drops some. The sample has approximately 75,000 clones; about 85% are singletons. The source was CD4+ or CD8+ T cells sorted from blood, collected in a trial of the OX40 agonist ivuxolimab. The origin of the receptors is an adult with an advanced solid tumor such as melanoma, head and neck, liver or kidney cancer. CDR3s include the opening cysteine and the closing phenylalanine or tryptophan. The D gene is left open where the match is weak. The listing skips clone size in some rows; elsewhere it reads once, few, many or a size class.

V gene	J gene	D gene	clone size	CDR3 protein	CDR3 DNA
TRBV19	TRBJ1-3	TRBD1	.	CASSIQGAKGNTIYF	TGTGCCAGTAGTATCCAGGGGGCTAAAGGAAACACCATATATTTT
TRBV2	TRBJ2-1	TRBD2	.	CASNLSGGRFYNEQFF	TGTGCCAGCAACCTTAGTGGCGGGAGATTCTACAATGAGCAGTTCTTC
TRBV11-2	TRBJ1-3	.	once	CASSPAGFGNTIYF	TGTGCCAGCAGCCCCGCTGGGTTTGGAAACACCATATATTTT
TRBV5-1	TRBJ1-1	.	.	CASSASMNTEAFF	TGCGCCAGCAGCGCCAGTATGAACACTGAAGCTTTCTTT
TRBV4-2	TRBJ1-4	TRBD1	.	CASSQGGNRGNEKLFF	TGTGCCAGCAGCCAAGGAGGTAACAGGGGAAATGAAAAACTGTTTTTT
TRBV18	TRBJ1-2	.	.	CASSPLRRGQGTNYGYTF	TGTGCCAGCTCACCACTAAGACGGGGGCAAGGAACTAACTATGGCTACACCTTC
TRBV11-3	TRBJ2-5	.	.	CASSLAQGPETQYF	TGTGCCAGCAGCTTAGCTCAGGGGCCAGAGACCCAGTACTTC
TRBV28	TRBJ1-5	TRBD1	.	CASRTTGTGSNQPQHF	TGTGCCAGCAGAACGACCGGGACAGGGTCTAATCAGCCCCAGCATTTT
TRBV18	TRBJ2-1	TRBD2	.	CASSPPSVAGVGNEQFF	TGTGCCAGCTCACCACCTAGCGTTGCGGGAGTAGGGAATGAGCAGTTCTTC
TRBV9	TRBJ1-2	.	once	CASSAPLDPYGYTF	TGTGCCAGCAGCGCCCCCTTAGATCCTTATGGCTACACCTTC
TRBV5-4	TRBJ2-7	TRBD2	.	CASSLPSGSHEQYF	TGTGCCAGCAGCTTGCCTAGCGGGAGCCACGAGCAGTACTTC
TRBV7-8	TRBJ2-1	TRBD1	.	CASSAGQGAGSSYNEQFF	TGTGCCAGCAGCGCTGGACAGGGGGCGGGAAGCTCCTACAATGAGCAGTTCTTC
TRBV5-4	TRBJ1-1	.	.	CASSLANQGATEAFF	TGTGCCAGCAGCTTGGCCAATCAAGGGGCCACTGAAGCTTTCTTT
TRBV4-3	TRBJ2-7	.	.	CASSQDGQHYEQYF	TGCGCCAGCAGCCAAGATGGACAGCATTACGAGCAGTACTTC
TRBV5-8	TRBJ2-5	.	.	CASSLSRRETQYF	TGTGCCAGCAGCTTGTCCCGGCGGGAGACCCAGTACTTC
TRBV28	TRBJ1-5	TRBD1	.	CASSLSRTGNQPQHF	TGTGCCAGCAGTTTAAGTCGGACAGGGAATCAGCCCCAGCATTTT
TRBV30	TRBJ1-3	TRBD1	.	CAWSRDSFSGNTIYF	TGTGCCTGGAGTAGGGACAGCTTTTCTGGAAACACCATATATTTT
TRBV14	TRBJ1-2	.	once	CASSRLGFNYGYTF	TGTGCCAGCAGCCGATTAGGGTTTAACTATGGCTACACCTTC
TRBV7-2	TRBJ1-5	.	.	CASSLIGDYSNQPQHF	TGTGCCAGCAGCTTGATTGGAGATTATAGCAATCAGCCCCAGCATTTT
TRBV7-9	TRBJ2-1	TRBD2	.	CASSRTSGGEQFF	TGTGCCAGCAGCCGGACTAGCGGGGGTGAGCAGTTCTTC
TRBV7-2	TRBJ1-1	.	.	CASSLVSGRTEAFF	TGTGCCAGCAGCTTAGTATCAGGGAGGACTGAAGCTTTCTTT
TRBV7-9	TRBJ2-2	.	.	CASSLGSNAGTGELFF	TGTGCCAGCAGCTTAGGTTCAAACGCGGGCACCGGGGAGCTGTTTTTT
TRBV7-2	TRBJ2-3	.	.	CASSLGPMTGTDTQYF	TGTGCCAGCAGCTTAGGTCCAATGACAGGAACAGATACGCAGTATTTT
TRBV7-2	TRBJ1-1	.	once	CASSLAPALTEAFF	TGTGCCAGCAGCTTAGCCCCAGCTTTAACTGAAGCTTTCTTT
TRBV7-2	TRBJ1-1	.	.	CASSFHSEAFF	TGTGCCAGCAGCTTCCATAGTGAAGCTTTCTTT
TRBV5-8	TRBJ1-4	.	.	CASSQDPPQSANEKLFF	TGTGCCAGCAGCCAAGATCCCCCCCAGTCGGCTAATGAAAAACTGTTTTTT
TRBV19	TRBJ1-4	TRBD1	.	CASSIGRGGPNEKLFF	TGTGCCAGTAGTATAGGCAGGGGGGGACCTAATGAAAAACTGTTTTTT
TRBV6-7	TRBJ1-1	.	once	CASSYLPRTAMNTEAFF	TGTGCCAGCAGTTACCTGCCCAGGACCGCGATGAACACTGAAGCTTTCTTT
TRBV4-2	TRBJ2-2	.	.	CASSPIVGVTGELFF	TGTGCCAGCAGCCCTATTGTCGGCGTAACCGGGGAGCTGTTTTTT
TRBV7-2	TRBJ2-1	TRBD1	.	CASSSGTGGKNEQFF	TGTGCCAGCAGCTCGGGGACAGGGGGCAAAAATGAGCAGTTCTTC
TRBV12-5	TRBJ2-3	.	.	CASALRSGTDTQYF	TGTGCTAGTGCCCTCCGGAGTGGCACAGATACGCAGTATTTT
TRBV27	TRBJ2-7	.	once	CASSLSIRSYEQYF	TGTGCCAGCAGTCTTAGTATCCGATCCTACGAGCAGTACTTC
TRBV7-6	TRBJ2-5	.	.	CASSLELQETQYF	TGTGCCAGCAGCTTAGAACTGCAAGAGACCCAGTACTTC
TRBV27	TRBJ1-1	.	.	CASSFFAESSGAFF	TGTGCCAGCAGTTTTTTTGCCGAAAGCTCGGGGGCTTTCTTT
TRBV4-3	TRBJ1-2	.	.	CASSQVGYGYTF	TGCGCCAGCAGCCAAGTGGGTTATGGCTACACCTTC
TRBV19	TRBJ2-1	.	.	CASKSASLLNEQFF	TGTGCCAGTAAATCGGCCAGCTTGCTGAATGAGCAGTTCTTC
TRBV7-2	TRBJ2-5	.	few	CASSFETGQETQYF	TGTGCCAGCAGCTTTGAGACAGGCCAAGAGACCCAGTACTTC
TRBV10-1	TRBJ2-5	.	.	CASSDGTPEGETQYF	TGCGCCAGCAGTGATGGGACACCCGAAGGGGAGACCCAGTACTTC
TRBV2	TRBJ2-5	TRBD2	.	CASRISSGGQETQYF	TGTGCCAGCAGAATCTCTAGCGGGGGGCAAGAGACCCAGTACTTC
TRBV18	TRBJ2-3	.	.	CASSPSTDTQYF	TGTGCCAGCTCACCGTCCACAGATACGCAGTATTTT
TRBV5-5	TRBJ2-1	TRBD1	once	CASSPGTGGYNEQFF	TGTGCCAGCAGCCCTGGGACAGGGGGGTACAATGAGCAGTTCTTC
TRBV10-3	TRBJ2-7	.	.	CAISESGTLYYEQYF	TGTGCCATCAGTGAGTCAGGGACCTTATACTACGAGCAGTACTTC
TRBV18	TRBJ1-4	.	.	CASSPLGMASEKLFF	TGTGCCAGCTCACCACTAGGGATGGCGAGTGAAAAACTGTTTTTT
TRBV5-8	TRBJ1-1	.	.	CASSLGGLMNTEAFF	TGTGCCAGCAGCTTGGGGGGGCTTATGAACACTGAAGCTTTCTTT
TRBV27	TRBJ1-2	.	.	CASSLQINYGYTF	TGTGCCAGCAGTCTACAGATTAACTATGGCTACACCTTC
TRBV19	TRBJ1-2	.	.	CASNRNVPGGGYGYTF	TGTGCCAGTAACCGAAACGTCCCAGGTGGGGGTTATGGCTACACCTTC